These 10 T cell receptor beta chains share one sample of origin, sequenced in a study of blood T cells in healthy people across ages. PCR was performed a second time for about 7 to 12 cycles using a sample-barcoded 5' primer and a J-beta primer mix. TCRdb independently ran MiXCR on the 5' RACE reads; one entry per CDR3 protein. The sample consists of 780,000 or so distinct CDR3 sequences, roughly three fifths of them appearing once. Sequenced sample: blood. The receptors were sampled from a man aged 35 to 55 in good health.

This chain uses TRBV6-5 with TRBJ2-1, with D unresolved. The DNA end favors TRBJ2-7, so the J call may be wrong. This CDR3 is built from 15 residues. Germline CDR1 reads MNHEY; CDR2 reads SVGAGI. The CDR3 region is CASRPRSSSYNEQYF. CDR3 DNA: TGTGCCAGCAGACCCAGAAGCAGCTCCTACAATGAGCAGTACTTC.

This chain joins TRBV7-2 and TRBJ1-1, with D unclear. The CDR3 spans 12 residues. Trimming removed 4 bases from V and 6 bases from J, with 9 bases in between. Per germline, CDR1 SGHTA and CDR2 FQGNSA. CDR3 sequence (DNA): TGTGCCAGCAGCTCAATACGGCCTGAAGCTTTCTTT. It is translated as CASSSIRPEAFF. Drawing the rest from reference TRBV7-2 and TRBJ1-1, the complete variable domain is GAGVSQSPSNKVTEKGKDVELRCDPISGHTALYWYRQSLGQGLEFLIYFQGNSAPDKSGLPSDRFSAERTGGSVSTLTIQRTQQEDSAVYLCASSSIRPEAFFGQGTRLTVV.

This clonotype has only a few counts. The chain is built from TRBV28 and TRBJ2-7; TRBD2 agrees at 7 bases. The J call may be faulty, since TRBJ2-5 better matches the DNA end. This CDR3 has 14 residues. The germline V gene encodes CDR1 MDHEN and CDR2 SYDVKM. This CDR3 reads CASSFNIAGETQYF. The CDR3 DNA is TGTGCCAGCAGTTTCAACATAGCGGGCGAGACCCAGTACTTC.

CDR3 residues: CASSPSPYSGSAVDTQYF. The CDR3 DNA sequence: TGTGCCAGCAGCCCCAGCCCGTATAGCGGGAGCGCAGTAGATACGCAGTATTTT. The V and J genes are TRBV28 and TRBJ2-3; 9 bases align to TRBD2. CDR3 length: 18 residues. Unmatched junction bases numbered 18, after V lost 6 bases and J lost 5 bases. The germline V gene encodes CDR1 MDHEN and CDR2 SYDVKM.

The CDR3 DNA sequence: TGTGCCAGCAGCTTAGATAGGAGTCCTCAAGAGCCCCAGCATTTT. It is translated as CASSLDRSPQEPQHF. The chain couples TRBV7-2 to TRBJ1-5; D gene unclear. The CDR3 covers 15 residues. V was cut by 1 base and J by 8 bases, with 15 bases left in between. Germline lookup yields CDR1 SGHTA and CDR2 FQGNSA. Full variable domain (outside the CDR3, taken from reference TRBV7-2 and TRBJ1-5): GAGVSQSPSNKVTEKGKDVELRCDPISGHTALYWYRQSLGQGLEFLIYFQGNSAPDKSGLPSDRFSAERTGGSVSTLTIQRTQQEDSAVYLCASSLDRSPQEPQHFGDGTRLSIL.

The chain has TRBV11-2 and TRBJ2-1, with D unresolved. The CDR3 consists of 15 residues. V was pared by 2 bases and J by 5 bases, with 13 bases between. The germline V gene has CDR1 SGHAT and CDR2 FQNNGV. CDR3 coding DNA: TGTGCCAGCAGCTTAATCTACCGTCCGGACAATGAGCAGTTCTTC. This gives the protein CASSLIYRPDNEQFF.

The V call is TRBV7-2, the J call TRBJ1-4, with D maybe TRBD1 (5 bases). Trimming left V 6 bases short and J 8 bases short, with 19 bases between. Germline V gives CDR1 SGHTA, CDR2 FQGNSA. This CDR3 has 15 amino acids. As DNA, the CDR3 is TGTGCCAGCAGGGTAGGGGAATATCAACGGGAAAAACTGTTTTTT. This codes for CASRVGEYQREKLFF. The entire variable domain, with the rest obtained from reference TRBV7-2 and TRBJ1-4, is as follows: GAGVSQSPSNKVTEKGKDVELRCDPISGHTALYWYRQSLGQGLEFLIYFQGNSAPDKSGLPSDRFSAERTGGSVSTLTIQRTQQEDSAVYLCASRVGEYQREKLFFGSGTQLSVL.

The chain has TRBV11-3 and TRBJ1-1, with D possibly being TRBD1 (6 bases). The V gene's germline CDR1 is SGHNT and CDR2 YENEEA. The V end lost 4 bases, the J end lost 3 bases, and 18 bases lay between the germline ends. The CDR3 sequence is 16 residues long. CDR3 nucleotide sequence: TGTGCCAGCAGCTCGGGACAAGAGTATAGGGACACTGAAGCTTTCTTT. This translates into CASSSGQEYRDTEAFF. Using reference TRBV11-3 and TRBJ1-1 for the parts outside the CDR3, the full variable domain is EAGVVQSPRYKIIEKKQPVAFWCNPISGHNTLYWYLQNLGQGPELLIRYENEEAVDDSQLPKDRFSAERLKGVDSTLKIQPAELGDSAVYLCASSSGQEYRDTEAFFGQGTRLTVV.

This clonotype was picked up a small number of times. The J gene is TRBJ2-7, the V gene TRBV5-5, with unresolved D. The CDR3 is 15 amino acids. CDR1 is SGHKS and CDR2 is YYEKEE in the germline V gene (reference sequence). With 0 bases removed from V and 7 bases from J, the gap between germline ends came to 17 bases. Here the CDR3 reads CASSLGAESYDEQYF. The CDR3 nucleotides read TGTGCCAGCAGCTTGGGTGCGGAATCTTACGATGAGCAGTACTTC.

This sequence joins TRBV20-1 and TRBJ2-1; D gene ambiguous. The CDR3 covers 13 residues. Germline assignment: CDR1 DFQATT and CDR2 SNEGSKA (reference sequence). Trimming pared 3 bases from V and 7 bases from J, leaving 13 bases between. The CDR3 DNA reads as TGCAGTGCTAGCGGTGGGCATGCGAATGAGCAGTTCTTC. Protein sequence: CSASGGHANEQFF.